One and the same sample provided the 2 T cell receptor beta chains below, sequenced in a study of CD8 T cells in Susac syndrome (dated by TCRdb to 2018 to 2020). Libraries came from the immunoSEQ multiplex PCR assay. RNA was extracted using the RNeasy kit, and roughly 0.45 to 1 microgram was reverse transcribed with random hexamers. Using fastp at Q25 and MiXCR, TCRdb reprocessed the public reads and kept productive beta chains. Records with the same CDR3 protein are collapsed into one entry carrying the most frequent genes and DNA. This sample gives more than 100,000 distinct CDR3 sequences in total; around 94% of them show up just once. The leading ten clones occupy about 0.28% of the sample. Sequencing was carried out using CD8+ T cells from PBMCs. All receptors derive from a human donor with Susac syndrome.

J is TRBJ1-5 and V is TRBV6-5; 7 nucleotides match TRBD1. The CDR3 has 14 residues. The V and J ends lost 6 bases and 2 bases, in that order; junction bases with no gene match: 4. Germline-derived CDR1 and CDR2 are MNHEY and SVGAGI. As DNA, the CDR3 is TGTGCCAGCAGACAGGGGCTGGGCAATCAGCCCCAGCATTTT. This codes for CASRQGLGNQPQHF.

The chain links TRBV25-1 to TRBJ1-6; D ambiguous. This CDR3 comprises 10 residues. V was pared by 4 bases and J by 16 bases, with 8 bases between. The germline V gene has CDR1 MGHDK and CDR2 SYGVNS. The CDR3, as DNA: TGTGCCAGCAGTGGAATATATCTCCACTTT. It is translated as CASSGIYLHF.